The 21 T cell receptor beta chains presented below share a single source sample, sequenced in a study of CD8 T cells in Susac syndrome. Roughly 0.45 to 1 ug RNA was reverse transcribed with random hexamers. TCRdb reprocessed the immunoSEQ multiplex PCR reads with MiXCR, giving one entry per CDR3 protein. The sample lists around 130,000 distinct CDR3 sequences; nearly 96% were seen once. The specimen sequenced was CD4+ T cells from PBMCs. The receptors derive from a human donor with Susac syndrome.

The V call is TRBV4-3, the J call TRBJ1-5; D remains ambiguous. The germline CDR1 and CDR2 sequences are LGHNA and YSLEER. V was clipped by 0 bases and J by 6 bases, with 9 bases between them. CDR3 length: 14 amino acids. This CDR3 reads CASSQDGGSQPQHF. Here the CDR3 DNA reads TGCGCCAGCAGCCAAGACGGTGGGAGTCAGCCCCAGCATTTT.

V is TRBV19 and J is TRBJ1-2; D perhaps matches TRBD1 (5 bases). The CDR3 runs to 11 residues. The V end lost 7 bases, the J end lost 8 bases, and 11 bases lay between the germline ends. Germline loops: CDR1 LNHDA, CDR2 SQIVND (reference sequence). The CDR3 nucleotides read TGTGCCAGTACCTCCAGGGAAGGCTACACCTTC. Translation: CASTSREGYTF.

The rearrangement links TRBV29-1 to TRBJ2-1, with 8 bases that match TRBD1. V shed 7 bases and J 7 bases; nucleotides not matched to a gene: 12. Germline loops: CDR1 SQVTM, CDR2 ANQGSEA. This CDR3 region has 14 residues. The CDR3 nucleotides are TGCAGCGGTAGCCGACAGGGGCCAAGGAATGAGCAGTTCTTC. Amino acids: CSGSRQGPRNEQFF.

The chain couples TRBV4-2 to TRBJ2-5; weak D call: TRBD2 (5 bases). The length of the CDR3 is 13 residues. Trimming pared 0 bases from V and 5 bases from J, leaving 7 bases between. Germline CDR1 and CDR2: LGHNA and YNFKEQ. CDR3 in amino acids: CASSQESGETQYF. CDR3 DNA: TGTGCCAGCAGCCAAGAATCGGGGGAGACCCAGTACTTC.

The CDR3 nucleotides are TGTGCCAGTCGCTGGCGAACAGGGCTGTCCTACGAGCAGTACTTC. Translation gives CASRWRTGLSYEQYF. V usage is TRBV19 and J usage is TRBJ2-7, with D possibly matching TRBD1 (6 bases). CDR3 length: 15 amino acids. Per germline, CDR1 LNHDA and CDR2 SQIVND (reference sequence). V lost 8 bases, J lost 1 base, and 18 bases lay in between.

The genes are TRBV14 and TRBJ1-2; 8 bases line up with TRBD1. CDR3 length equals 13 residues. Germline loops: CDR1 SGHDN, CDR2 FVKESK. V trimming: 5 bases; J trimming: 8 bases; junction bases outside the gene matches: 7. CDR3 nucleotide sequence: TGTGCCAGCAGCTACGACAGGGGAGGAGGCTACACCTTC. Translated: CASSYDRGGGYTF.

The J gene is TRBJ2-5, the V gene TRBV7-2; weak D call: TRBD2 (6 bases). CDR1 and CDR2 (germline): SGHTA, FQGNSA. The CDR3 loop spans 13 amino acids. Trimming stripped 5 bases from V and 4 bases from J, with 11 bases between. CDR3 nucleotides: TGTGCCAGCAGCCTTCGGGACTTAGAGACCCAGTACTTC. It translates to CASSLRDLETQYF.

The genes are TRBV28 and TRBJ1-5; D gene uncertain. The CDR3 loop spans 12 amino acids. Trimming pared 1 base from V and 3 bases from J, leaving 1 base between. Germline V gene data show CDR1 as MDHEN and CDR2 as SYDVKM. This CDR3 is CASSLYNQPQHF. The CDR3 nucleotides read TGTGCCAGCAGTTTATACAATCAGCCCCAGCATTTT.

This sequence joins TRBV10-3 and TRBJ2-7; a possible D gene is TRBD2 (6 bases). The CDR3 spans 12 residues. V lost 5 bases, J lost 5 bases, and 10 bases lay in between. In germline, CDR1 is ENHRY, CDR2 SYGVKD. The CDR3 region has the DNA TGTGCCATCAGTACTAGCAACAACGAGCAGTACTTC. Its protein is CAISTSNNEQYF.

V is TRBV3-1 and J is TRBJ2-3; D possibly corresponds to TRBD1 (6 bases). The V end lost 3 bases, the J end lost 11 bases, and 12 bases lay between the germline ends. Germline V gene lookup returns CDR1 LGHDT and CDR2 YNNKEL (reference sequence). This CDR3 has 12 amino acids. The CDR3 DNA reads TGTGCCAGCAGCCATCAGACAGGACTGCAGTATTTT. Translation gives CASSHQTGLQYF.

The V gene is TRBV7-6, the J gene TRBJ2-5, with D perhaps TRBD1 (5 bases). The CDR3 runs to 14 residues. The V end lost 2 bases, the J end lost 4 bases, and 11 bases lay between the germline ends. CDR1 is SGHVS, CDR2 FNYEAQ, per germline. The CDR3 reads CASSLSQASETQYF. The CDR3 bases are TGTGCCAGCAGCTTATCACAGGCGTCAGAGACCCAGTACTTC.

Here the CDR3 reads CASSQAMGYGYTF. The CDR3 coding sequence is TGCGCCAGCAGCCAGGCCATGGGGTATGGCTACACCTTC. The chain couples TRBV4-3 to TRBJ1-2; unclear D gene. V lost 3 bases and J 5 bases, leaving 10 bases between the germline ends. The germline CDR1 and CDR2 sequences are LGHNA and YSLEER. The CDR3 sequence is 13 residues long.

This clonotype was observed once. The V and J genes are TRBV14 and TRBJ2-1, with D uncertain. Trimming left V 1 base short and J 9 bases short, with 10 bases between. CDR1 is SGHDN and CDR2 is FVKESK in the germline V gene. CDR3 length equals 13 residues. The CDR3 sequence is CASSQVVTSEQFF. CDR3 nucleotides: TGTGCCAGCAGCCAAGTTGTGACCAGTGAGCAGTTCTTC.

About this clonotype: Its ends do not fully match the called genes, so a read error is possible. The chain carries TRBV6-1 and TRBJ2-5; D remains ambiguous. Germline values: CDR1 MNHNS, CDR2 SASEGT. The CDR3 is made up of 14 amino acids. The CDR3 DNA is TGTGCCAGCAGTAAAGCTGGAGCCCAAGAGACCCAGTACTTC. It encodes CASSKAGAQETQYF.

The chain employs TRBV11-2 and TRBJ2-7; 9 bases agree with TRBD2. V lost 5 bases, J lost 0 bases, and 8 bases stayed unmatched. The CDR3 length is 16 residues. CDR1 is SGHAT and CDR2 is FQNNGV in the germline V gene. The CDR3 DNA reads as TGTGCCAGCAGCCGAAGTGCTAGCGGGAACTCCTACGAGCAGTACTTC. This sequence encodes CASSRSASGNSYEQYF.

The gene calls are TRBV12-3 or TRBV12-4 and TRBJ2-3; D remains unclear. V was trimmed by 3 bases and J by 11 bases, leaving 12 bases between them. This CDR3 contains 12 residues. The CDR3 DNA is TGTGCCAGCAGTTTTGGTCAGGAGAAGCAGTATTTT. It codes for CASSFGQEKQYF.

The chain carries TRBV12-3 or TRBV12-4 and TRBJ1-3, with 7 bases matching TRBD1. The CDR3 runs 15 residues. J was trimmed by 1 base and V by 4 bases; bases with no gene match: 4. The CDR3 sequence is CASSYRQGSGNTIYF. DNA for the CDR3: TGTGCCAGCAGTTACCGACAGGGATCTGGAAACACCATATATTTT.

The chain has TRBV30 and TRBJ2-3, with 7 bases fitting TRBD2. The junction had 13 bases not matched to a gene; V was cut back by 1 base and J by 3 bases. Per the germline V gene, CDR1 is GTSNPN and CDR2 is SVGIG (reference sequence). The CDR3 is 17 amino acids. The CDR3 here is CAWSGSKTSPSTDTQYF. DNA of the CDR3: TGTGCCTGGAGTGGATCGAAGACTAGCCCTTCTACAGATACGCAGTATTTT.

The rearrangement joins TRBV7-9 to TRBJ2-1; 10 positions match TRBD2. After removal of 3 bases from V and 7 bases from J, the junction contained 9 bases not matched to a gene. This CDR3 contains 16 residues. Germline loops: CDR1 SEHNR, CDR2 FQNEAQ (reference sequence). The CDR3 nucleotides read TGTGCCAGCAGCTTTAGGGTAGCGGGAGGCAGGAATGAGCAGTTCTTC. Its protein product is CASSFRVAGGRNEQFF. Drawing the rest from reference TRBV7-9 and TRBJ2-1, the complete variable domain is DTGVSQNPRHKITKRGQNVTFRCDPISEHNRLYWYRQTLGQGPEFLTYFQNEAQLEKSRLLSDRFSAERPKGSFSTLEIQRTEQGDSAMYLCASSFRVAGGRNEQFFGPGTRLTVL.

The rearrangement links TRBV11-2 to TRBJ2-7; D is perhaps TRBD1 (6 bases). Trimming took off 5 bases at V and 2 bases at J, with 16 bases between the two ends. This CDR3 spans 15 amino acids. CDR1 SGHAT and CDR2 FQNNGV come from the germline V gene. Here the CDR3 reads CASSRRQENAYEQYF. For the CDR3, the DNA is TGTGCCAGCAGCCGACGACAGGAGAATGCCTACGAGCAGTACTTC.

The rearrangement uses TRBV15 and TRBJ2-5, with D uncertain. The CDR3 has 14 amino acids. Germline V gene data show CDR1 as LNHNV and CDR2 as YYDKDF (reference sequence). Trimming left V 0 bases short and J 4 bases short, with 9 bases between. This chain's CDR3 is CATSRDRPGETQYF. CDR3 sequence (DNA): TGTGCCACCAGCAGAGACCGGCCAGGAGAGACCCAGTACTTC. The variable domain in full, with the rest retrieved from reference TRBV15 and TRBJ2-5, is DAMVIQNPRYQVTQFGKPVTLSCSQTLNHNVMYWYQQKSSQAPKLLFHYYDKDFNNEADTPDNFQSRRPNTSFCFLDIRSPGLGDTAMYLCATSRDRPGETQYFGPGTRLLVL.